This TCR beta chain was profiled in a study of Ad26.COV2.S vaccination and SARS-CoV-2 variants. Overall study: A participant enrolled in the COV1001 Ad26.COV2.S trial arm provided the sample.

This clone was detected only once. Treatment specified: 15 to 20 received Ad26.COV2.S at low or high dose, single or two shots; roughly 5 received placebo; per-sample allocation not given. Sample collection was performed on day 63 after the first vaccine or placebo injection. An 18-55-year-old adult in Boston served as donor. Measured with immunoSEQ multiplex PCR; TCRdb has only the in-frame clones, and not every one. The sample lists 400,000 to 450,000 clones; 80% to 95% were seen once. The CDR3 has 13 amino acids. V lost 3 bases to trimming and J lost 4 bases, with 7 bases between them. V usage is TRBV12-3 or TRBV12-4 and J usage is TRBJ2-1; the D gene is possibly TRBD1 (5 bases). This receptor was taken from a person aged 18-65 years who received the Ad26.COV2.S COVID-19 vaccine or a placebo. The material sequenced was peripheral blood, taken in a trial of Ad26.COV2.S vaccine versus placebo. The CDR3 sequence: CASSLGPYNEQFF. In DNA form, the CDR3 reads TGTGCCAGCAGTTTGGGGCCGTACAATGAGCAGTTCTTC.